These 25 T cell receptor beta chains share one sample of origin, sequenced in a study of CD8 T cells in ankylosing spondylitis. MiXCR, applied by TCRdb to the 5' RACE reads, yields one record per CDR3 protein. In the table there are 350,000 or so distinct CDR3 sequences, approximately 10% of which are singletons. Material for sequencing was blood, either unsorted or a sorted T cell fraction (not recorded which). These TCRs come from a female donor with ankylosing spondylitis or in good health (not recorded which).

This clonotype was detected only a few times. The genes are TRBV15 and TRBJ2-5, with unresolved D. Germline loops: CDR1 LNHNV, CDR2 YYDKDF (reference sequence). The length of the CDR3 is 13 residues. Trimming stripped 1 base from V and 3 bases from J, with 6 bases between. CDR3 residues: CATSRGAKETQYF. The CDR3 DNA sequence: TGTGCCACCAGCAGAGGGGCCAAAGAGACCCAGTACTTC. The full variable domain, completed using reference TRBV15 and TRBJ2-5, is DAMVIQNPRYQVTQFGKPVTLSCSQTLNHNVMYWYQQKSSQAPKLLFHYYDKDFNNEADTPDNFQSRRPNTSFCFLDIRSPGLGDTAMYLCATSRGAKETQYFGPGTRLLVL.

This clonotype showed up just a few times. The chain links TRBV5-5 to TRBJ1-4; D is possibly TRBD1 (5 bases). The CDR3 covers 14 residues. The germline V and J ends were trimmed by 4 bases and 0 bases, with 7 bases remaining between them. The germline V gene encodes CDR1 SGHKS and CDR2 YYEKEE (reference sequence). The CDR3 reads CASSGGATNEKLFF. In nucleotides, the CDR3 is TGTGCCAGCAGCGGGGGTGCAACTAATGAAAAACTGTTTTTT.

The chain uses TRBV29-1 and TRBJ2-5; D ambiguous. Trimming took off 1 base at V and 4 bases at J, with 10 bases between the two ends. There are 13 residues in the CDR3. The germline V gene encodes CDR1 SQVTM and CDR2 ANQGSEA. As DNA, the CDR3 is TGCAGCGTTGAAGGCGCCGGCGGAGAGACCCAGTACTTC. Protein product: CSVEGAGGETQYF.

This clonotype was seen only a few times. J is TRBJ1-1 and V is TRBV5-1, with TRBD1 identical over 10 bases. The CDR3 extends over 15 amino acids. Germline V gene sequence: CDR1 SGHRS, CDR2 YFSETQ. The V and J ends lost 3 bases and 6 bases, in that order; junction bases with no gene match: 8. In nucleotides, the CDR3 is TGCGCCAGCAGCTCCGAGACAGGGGGCATCGCTGAAGCTTTCTTT. It codes for CASSSETGGIAEAFF.

This clonotype was recorded many times. V usage is TRBV5-1 and J usage is TRBJ2-1; D gene unclear. Per the germline V gene, CDR1 is SGHRS and CDR2 is YFSETQ. The CDR3 has 14 amino acids. The V end was cut by 0 bases, the J end by 6 bases, with 10 bases between. As DNA, the CDR3 is TGCGCCAGCAGCTTGGGATTTGTCGGCAATGAGCAGTTCTTC. It translates to CASSLGFVGNEQFF.

The sample holds a few counts of this clonotype. The rearrangement uses TRBV6-2 or TRBV6-3 and TRBJ2-1; 7 bases map to TRBD1. CDR3 length: 14 amino acids. The trim removed 2 bases at V and 5 bases at J, leaving 3 bases unmatched. From germline, CDR1 is MNHEY and CDR2 SVGEGT. CDR3: CASSYGQENNEQFF. As DNA, the CDR3 is TGTGCCAGCAGTTACGGACAGGAGAACAATGAGCAGTTCTTC.

This clonotype was observed a few times. The chain employs TRBV20-1 and TRBJ2-7; D gene unclear. The V end lost 6 bases, the J end lost 5 bases, and 17 bases lay between the germline ends. Germline CDR1 DFQATT, CDR2 SNEGSKA (reference sequence). The CDR3 extends over 13 amino acids. The CDR3 DNA reads as TGCAGTGCCCCTAATCCCGGGTACAACGAGCAGTACTTC. It codes for CSAPNPGYNEQYF.

The V call is TRBV20-1, the J call TRBJ1-5; TRBD1 is a possible D gene (6 bases). Per the germline V gene, CDR1 is DFQATT and CDR2 is SNEGSKA (reference sequence). V lost 6 bases to trimming and J lost 8 bases, with 14 bases between them. The CDR3 runs to 12 residues. CDR3: CSAGGGFEPQHF. For the CDR3, the DNA is TGCAGTGCAGGAGGGGGGTTCGAGCCCCAGCATTTT.

There are many counts of this clonotype. The chain couples TRBV2 to TRBJ1-2, with 12 positions matching TRBD1. CDR1 SNHLY and CDR2 FYNNEI come from the germline V gene. Unmatched junction bases numbered 2, after V lost 4 bases and J lost 8 bases. CDR3 length: 13 residues. CDR3 in amino acids: CASSAGQGAGYTF. CDR3 sequence (DNA): TGTGCCAGCAGTGCGGGACAGGGGGCCGGCTACACCTTC.

This clonotype was counted ten times or more. The chain recombines TRBV20-1 with TRBJ2-3, with 14 bases identical to TRBD2. The CDR3 sequence is 15 residues long. Germline V lookup: CDR1 DFQATT, CDR2 SNEGSKA (reference sequence). Trimming removed 5 bases from V and 0 bases from J; junction bases left unmatched: 1. The CDR3 nucleotides are TGCAGTGCTGGGACTAGCGGGAGTAGCACAGATACGCAGTATTTT. Translation gives CSAGTSGSSTDTQYF.

The chain carries TRBV9 and TRBJ2-2, with D tentatively TRBD1 or TRBD2 (5 bases each). V lost 0 bases and J 5 bases, leaving 17 bases between the germline ends. The CDR3 spans 17 residues. Germline V gene data show CDR1 as SGDLS and CDR2 as YYNGEE. Here the CDR3 DNA reads TGTGCCAGCAGCGTAGAACTCGCGGGTAGGGGAACCGGGGAGCTGTTTTTT. This translates into CASSVELAGRGTGELFF.

The chain employs TRBV7-9 and TRBJ2-7; 10 bases agree with TRBD2. Per germline, CDR1 SEHNR and CDR2 FQNEAQ (reference sequence). This CDR3 spans 17 amino acids. With 5 bases clipped from V and 4 bases from J, the junction kept 14 bases outside the gene matches. CDR3 in amino acids: CASSPQREGIKRYEQYF. The CDR3 coding sequence is TGTGCCAGCAGCCCTCAGCGGGAGGGGATAAAGAGGTACGAGCAGTACTTC. The complete variable domain, with remaining parts taken from reference TRBV7-9 and TRBJ2-7, reads DTGVSQNPRHKITKRGQNVTFRCDPISEHNRLYWYRQTLGQGPEFLTYFQNEAQLEKSRLLSDRFSAERPKGSFSTLEIQRTEQGDSAMYLCASSPQREGIKRYEQYFGPGTRLTVT.

This clonotype was counted only a few times. J is TRBJ1-5 and V is TRBV20-1; 8 bases fit TRBD1. With V trimmed by 3 bases and J by 9 bases, 13 bases remained unmatched. The V gene's germline CDR1 is DFQATT and CDR2 SNEGSKA (reference sequence). The CDR3 runs to 15 residues. The chain's CDR3 is CSASNDRGFFRPQHF. In DNA, the CDR3 is TGCAGTGCTAGCAACGACAGGGGATTCTTTAGGCCCCAGCATTTT.

This clonotype was observed a few times. The CDR3 DNA sequence: TGCAGTGCAGCGGGACAGGGCTCAAGAACGTACACCGGGGAGCTGTTTTTT. This translates into CSAAGQGSRTYTGELFF. The rearrangement joins TRBV20-1 to TRBJ2-2; 9 bases line up with TRBD1. CDR3 length: 17 amino acids. Germline V gene lookup returns CDR1 DFQATT and CDR2 SNEGSKA (reference sequence). With V trimmed by 6 bases and J by 3 bases, 14 bases remained unmatched.

This clonotype occurred a few times. The V gene is TRBV29-1, the J gene TRBJ2-7; no clear D. The CDR3 is 13 amino acids. Trimming stripped 6 bases from V and 2 bases from J, with 14 bases between. Germline V CDR1 and CDR2: SQVTM, ANQGSEA. CDR3 in DNA: TGCAGCGTCCCGGGCCTGAACACCTACGAGCAGTACTTC. Translating gives CSVPGLNTYEQYF.

This clonotype showed up many times. The chain couples TRBV10-2 to TRBJ2-2, with 8 nucleotides matching TRBD1. Germline V gives CDR1 WSHSY, CDR2 SAAADI. The V gene end was trimmed by 6 bases and the J gene end by 0 bases; junction bases not matched to a gene: 3. This CDR3 is 15 amino acids long. CDR3 DNA: TGCGCCAGCAGAGGACAGGGTACGAACACCGGGGAGCTGTTTTTT. Encoded protein: CASRGQGTNTGELFF.

This clonotype was picked up many times. V and J are TRBV20-1 and TRBJ1-1; the D is unclear. The germline V and J ends were trimmed by 8 bases and 1 base, with 11 bases remaining between them. CDR1 is DFQATT, CDR2 SNEGSKA, per germline (reference sequence). The CDR3 loop spans 12 amino acids. The CDR3 loop reads CSPWDQNTEAFF. The CDR3 nucleotides are TGCAGTCCATGGGATCAGAACACTGAAGCTTTCTTT.

Concerning this clonotype itself: With a much larger clone just one base away, this may be a read error. This chain joins TRBV15 and TRBJ1-5; tentatively, D is TRBD1 (6 bases). Germline V gene data show CDR1 as LNHNV and CDR2 as YYDKDF (reference sequence). CDR3 length equals 16 residues. CDR3 protein: CATSPLGRGDNQPQRF. In DNA, the CDR3 is TGTGCCACCAGCCCACTTGGGAGGGGGGACAATCAGCCCCAGCGTTTT. The whole variable domain, filled in from reference TRBV15 and TRBJ1-5, reads DAMVIQNPRYQVTQFGKPVTLSCSQTLNHNVMYWYQQKSSQAPKLLFHYYDKDFNNEADTPDNFQSRRPNTSFCFLDIRSPGLGDTAMYLCATSPLGRGDNQPQRFGDGTRLSIL.

This clonotype was detected ten times or more. The chain combines TRBV20-1 with TRBJ2-7; TRBD1 or TRBD2 may be the D gene (5 bases each). Germline CDR1 is DFQATT and CDR2 is SNEGSKA (reference sequence). Trimming took 3 bases from V and 3 from J, leaving 15 bases between them. The CDR3 length is 14 residues. The CDR3 DNA follows: TGCAGTGCTAGGAAAGTAGGGGACGTCTACGAGCAGTACTTC. Residues: CSARKVGDVYEQYF.

The chain combines TRBV25-1 with TRBJ2-1, with TRBD2 matching over 12 bases. CDR3 size: 17 residues. The germline V gene encodes CDR1 MGHDK and CDR2 SYGVNS. The J segment lost 8 bases and the V segment lost 1 base, leaving 9 bases of the junction unmatched. Written as DNA, the CDR3 is TGTGCCAGCAGTGAATTTAGACTAGCGGGGGTCAAAGATGAGCAGTTCTTC. Translated, it gives CASSEFRLAGVKDEQFF.

This clonotype was counted between two and nine times. The chain uses TRBV27 and TRBJ2-7; TRBD2 might be the D (5 bases). The CDR3 length is 16 residues. V lost 5 bases and J lost 3, with 20 bases in between. Germline lookup yields CDR1 MNHEY and CDR2 SMNVEV (reference sequence). The CDR3 sequence: CASSERLQWGRYEQYF. The CDR3, as DNA: TGTGCCAGCAGTGAGAGACTACAGTGGGGTCGCTACGAGCAGTACTTC.

This clonotype has more than one count but fewer than ten. V and J are TRBV20-1 and TRBJ2-2, with 8 bases lining up with TRBD1. CDR1 and CDR2 (germline): DFQATT, SNEGSKA (reference sequence). V shed 1 base, J shed 4 bases, and the junction held 5 bases outside the gene matches. The CDR3 totals 15 residues. For the CDR3, the DNA is TGCAGTGCTAGAGGCCGGGACAGGATCACCGGGGAGCTGTTTTTT. Translated: CSARGRDRITGELFF.

This clonotype was seen only a few times. The chain uses TRBV3-1 and TRBJ2-5; 12 bases line up with TRBD2. With V trimmed by 1 base and J by 0 bases, 12 bases remained unmatched. Germline-derived CDR1 and CDR2 are LGHDT and YNNKEL (reference sequence). The CDR3 extends over 20 amino acids. CDR3 sequence (DNA): TGTGCCAGCAGCCAAGCCGGACTAGCGGGACGCCACATGTACCAAGAGACCCAGTACTTC. Translating gives CASSQAGLAGRHMYQETQYF.

In its sample, this clonotype was seen many times. The V gene is TRBV20-1, the J gene TRBJ2-3, with D perhaps matching TRBD1 or TRBD2 (5 bases each). The V and J ends lost 5 bases and 4 bases respectively, with 13 bases between them. The germline V gene has CDR1 DFQATT and CDR2 SNEGSKA (reference sequence). CDR3 length equals 13 residues. The CDR3 DNA reads TGCAGTGCTTCCTTCTGGGACGCAGATACGCAGTATTTT. This translates into CSASFWDADTQYF.

This clonotype came up a few times. The chain carries TRBV20-1 and TRBJ2-1, with TRBD2 matching 13 bases. Per germline, CDR1 DFQATT and CDR2 SNEGSKA (reference sequence). With 3 bases clipped from V and 5 bases from J, the junction kept 4 bases outside the gene matches. The length of the CDR3 is 15 residues. The chain's CDR3 is CSARKTSGGNNEQFF. The DNA for the CDR3 is TGCAGTGCTAGGAAGACTAGCGGGGGGAACAATGAGCAGTTCTTC.